The 15 T cell receptor beta chains below all came from one sample that was sequenced in a study of early T cells in non-severe SARS-CoV-2 infection. TCRdb re-derived calls from the 5' RACE reads in MiXCR, one entry per CDR3 protein. This table holds some 48,000 distinct CDR3 sequences, 3.5% to 5% found once. The sequenced material came from whole blood. The receptors originated from an adult who was a healthcare worker with PCR-confirmed SARS-CoV-2 infection or an uninfected control (not recorded which).

This clonotype was seen at least ten times. V and J are TRBV10-3 and TRBJ2-7; D is unresolved. Looked up from germline, CDR1 is ENHRY and CDR2 is SYGVKD. The CDR3 runs to 12 residues. Trimming stripped 3 bases from V and 4 bases from J, with 7 bases between. CDR3 bases: TGTGCCATCAGTGATCGCCTTTACGAGCAGTACTTC. It translates to CAISDRLYEQYF.

This clonotype was seen many times. The V gene is TRBV6-6, the J gene TRBJ2-1, with a tentative D call TRBD1 (5 bases). Germline loops: CDR1 MNHNY, CDR2 SVGAGI (reference sequence). The V end was cut by 5 bases, the J end by 7 bases, with 12 bases between. The CDR3 spans 13 residues. The CDR3 DNA is TGTGCCAGCAGTCCGCAGGGAATGAATGAGCAGTTCTTC. It encodes CASSPQGMNEQFF.

This clonotype was recorded at least ten times. V usage is TRBV10-3 and J usage is TRBJ2-5; TRBD2 matches at 15 bases. The germline gives CDR1 ENHRY, CDR2 SYGVKD. V trimming: 7 bases; J trimming: 5 bases; junction bases outside the gene matches: 17. The CDR3 loop spans 19 amino acids. The CDR3 spells CAINSKEGLAGGRSETQYF. CDR3 nucleotide sequence: TGTGCCATCAACTCGAAGGAGGGACTAGCGGGGGGCAGATCGGAGACCCAGTACTTC.

The table lists this clonotype with many counts. The chain uses TRBV7-2 and TRBJ2-7; 11 bases map to TRBD2. CDR1 and CDR2 (germline): SGHTA, FQGNSA. V dropped 4 bases and J dropped 7; count of bases not matched to a gene: 9. The CDR3 consists of 15 residues. The CDR3 loop is CASSWNLAGGREQYF. The CDR3 coding sequence is TGTGCCAGCAGCTGGAACTTAGCGGGGGGGCGTGAGCAGTACTTC.

This clonotype was detected many times. The chain recombines TRBV29-1 with TRBJ1-2, with no clear D. V lost 4 bases, J lost 5 bases, and 14 bases lay in between. The CDR3 spans 13 residues. Germline V CDR1 and CDR2: SQVTM, ANQGSEA. In DNA form, the CDR3 reads TGCAGCGTTGGGGTCAGTGCAATGTATGGCTACACCTTC. Protein sequence: CSVGVSAMYGYTF.

The CDR3 nucleotides are TGCAGTGCAGCTCTTCGCACAGATACGCAGTATTTT. Protein sequence: CSAALRTDTQYF. J is TRBJ2-3 and V is TRBV20-1; D unresolved. Germline CDR1 DFQATT, CDR2 SNEGSKA (reference sequence). Trimming pared 6 bases from V and 1 base from J, leaving 8 bases between. This CDR3 contains 12 residues.

This clonotype was recorded at least ten times. The chain recombines TRBV5-1 with TRBJ2-3; 11 positions match TRBD2. Germline assignment: CDR1 SGHRS and CDR2 YFSETQ. The CDR3 extends over 14 amino acids. Trimming cost V 0 bases and J 10 bases; bases outside gene matches: 4. The CDR3 sequence: CASSLELAGVAQYF. In nucleotides, the CDR3 is TGCGCCAGCAGCTTGGAACTAGCGGGGGTGGCGCAGTATTTT.

This clonotype was detected ten times or more. The genes are TRBV24-1 and TRBJ2-3, with TRBD1 matching over 10 bases. Germline values: CDR1 KGHDR, CDR2 SFDVKD. The CDR3 sequence is 19 residues long. After removal of 3 bases from V and 2 bases from J, the junction contained 13 bases not matched to a gene. The CDR3 is CATSDATGGAAPYTDTQYF. For the CDR3, the DNA is TGTGCCACCAGTGATGCGACAGGGGGCGCAGCCCCCTACACAGATACGCAGTATTTT.

The chain recombines TRBV5-6 with TRBJ2-7; TRBD1 is a possible D gene (6 bases). Germline V CDR1 and CDR2: SGHDT, YYEEEE. The CDR3 runs 17 residues. V shed 4 bases and J shed 4 bases, with 24 bases lying between them. CDR3 loop: CASSHRLGRGNVYEQYF. In DNA form, the CDR3 reads TGTGCCAGCAGCCACCGACTCGGCAGGGGAAACGTTTACGAGCAGTACTTC.

This clonotype turned up a few times. This chain uses TRBV5-8 with TRBJ2-3; 11 bases fit TRBD2. The CDR3 spans 18 residues. The V and J ends lost 0 bases and 0 bases, in that order; junction bases with no gene match: 6. CDR1 SGHTS and CDR2 YDEGEE come from the germline V gene. CDR3 protein: CASSLVGTSGSSTDTQYF. In DNA, the CDR3 is TGTGCCAGCAGCTTGGTTGGGACTAGCGGCTCTAGCACAGATACGCAGTATTTT.

This clonotype was observed at least ten times. The V and J genes are TRBV6-1 and TRBJ2-1; TRBD2 matches at 14 bases. The germline CDR1 and CDR2 sequences are MNHNS and SASEGT. Unmatched junction bases numbered 7, after V lost 3 bases and J lost 6 bases. The CDR3 sequence is 17 residues long. The CDR3 DNA reads TGTGCCAGCAGTGAGCGGACTAGCGGGAGGTACCCCAATGAGCAGTTCTTC. This encodes CASSERTSGRYPNEQFF.

This clonotype occurred many times. The gene calls are TRBV4-3 and TRBJ2-1; 10 bases agree with TRBD2. V gave up 5 bases and J gave up 7 bases; unmatched junction bases: 11. The CDR3 spans 16 residues. Germline CDR1 is LGHNA and CDR2 is YSLEER. Here the CDR3 reads CASSSSSGSVRNEQFF. CDR3 in DNA: TGCGCCAGCAGCTCCTCTAGCGGGAGTGTGAGGAATGAGCAGTTCTTC.

This clonotype has a count of ten or more. The chain combines TRBV27 with TRBJ1-2, with 8 bases fitting TRBD1. Germline V CDR1 and CDR2: MNHEY, SMNVEV (reference sequence). CDR3 length: 15 residues. The V segment lost 6 bases and the J segment 5 bases; nucleotides outside the gene matches: 11. The CDR3 region has the DNA TGTGCCAGCAGGCCCGGGACAGGCGGCCGTTATGGCTACACCTTC. This encodes CASRPGTGGRYGYTF.

The sample holds many counts of this clonotype. J is TRBJ2-3 and V is TRBV5-8, with TRBD1 matching 7 bases. Germline trimming cut 4 bases from V and 2 bases from J; bases unmatched to any gene: 16. Germline loops: CDR1 SGHTS, CDR2 YDEGEE. This CDR3 comprises 18 residues. The CDR3 reads CASSPESYRTGVTDTQYF. In DNA form, the CDR3 reads TGTGCCAGCAGCCCTGAATCCTACAGGACAGGAGTCACAGATACGCAGTATTTT.

This clonotype showed up many times. This chain links TRBV10-1 with TRBJ2-2; weak D call: TRBD2 (6 bases). V was clipped by 6 bases and J by 1 base, with 12 bases between them. This CDR3 spans 15 amino acids. Germline CDR1 WNHNN, CDR2 SYGVQD (reference sequence). The chain's CDR3 is CASSAGTENTGELFF. CDR3 bases: TGCGCCAGCAGCGCCGGGACTGAGAACACCGGGGAGCTGTTTTTT.